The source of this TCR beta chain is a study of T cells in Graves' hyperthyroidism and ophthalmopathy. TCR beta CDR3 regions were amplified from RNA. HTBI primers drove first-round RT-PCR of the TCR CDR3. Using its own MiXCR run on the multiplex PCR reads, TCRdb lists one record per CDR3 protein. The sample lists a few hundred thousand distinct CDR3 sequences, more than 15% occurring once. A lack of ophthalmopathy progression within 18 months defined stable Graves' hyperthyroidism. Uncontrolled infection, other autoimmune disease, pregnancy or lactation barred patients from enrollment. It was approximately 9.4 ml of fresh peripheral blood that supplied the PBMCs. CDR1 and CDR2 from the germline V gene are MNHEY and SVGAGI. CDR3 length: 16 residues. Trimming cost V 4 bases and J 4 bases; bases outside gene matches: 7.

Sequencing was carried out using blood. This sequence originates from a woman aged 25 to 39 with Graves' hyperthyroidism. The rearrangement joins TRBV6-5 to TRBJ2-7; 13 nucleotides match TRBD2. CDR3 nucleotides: TGTGCCAGCAGTTCCGTCGGGACTAGCGGGACTTACGAGCAGTACTTC. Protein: CASSSVGTSGTYEQYF.